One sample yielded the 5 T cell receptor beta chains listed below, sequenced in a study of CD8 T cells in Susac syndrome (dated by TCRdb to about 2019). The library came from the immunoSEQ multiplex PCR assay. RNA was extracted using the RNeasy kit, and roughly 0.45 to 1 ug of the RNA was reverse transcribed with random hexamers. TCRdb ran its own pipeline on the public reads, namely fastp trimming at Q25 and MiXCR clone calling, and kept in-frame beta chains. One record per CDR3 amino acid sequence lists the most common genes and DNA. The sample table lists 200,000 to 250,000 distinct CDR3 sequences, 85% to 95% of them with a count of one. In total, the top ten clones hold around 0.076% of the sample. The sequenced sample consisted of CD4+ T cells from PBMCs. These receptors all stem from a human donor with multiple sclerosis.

In DNA form, the CDR3 reads TGTGCCAGCAGCTTGGAAGTCTCCGAGCAGTACTTC. This encodes CASSLEVSEQYF. This rearrangement joins TRBV5-4 to TRBJ2-7; D remains ambiguous. The V end lost 0 bases, the J end lost 6 bases, and 7 bases lay between the germline ends. Germline V CDR1 and CDR2: SGHNT, YYREEE (reference sequence). This CDR3 has 12 residues.

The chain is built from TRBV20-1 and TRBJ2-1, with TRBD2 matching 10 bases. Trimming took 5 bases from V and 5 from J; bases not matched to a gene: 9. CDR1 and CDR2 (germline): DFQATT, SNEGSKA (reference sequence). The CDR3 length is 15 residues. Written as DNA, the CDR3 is TGCAGTGCTCCTGAGGGCACTAGCGGGGACAATGAGCAGTTCTTC. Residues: CSAPEGTSGDNEQFF.

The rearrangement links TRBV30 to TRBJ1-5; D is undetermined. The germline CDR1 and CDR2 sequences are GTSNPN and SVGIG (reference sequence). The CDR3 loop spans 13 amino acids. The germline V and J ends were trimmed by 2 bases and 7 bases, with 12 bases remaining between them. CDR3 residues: CAWSNQEGQPQHF. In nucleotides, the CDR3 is TGTGCCTGGAGTAACCAGGAAGGACAGCCCCAGCATTTT.

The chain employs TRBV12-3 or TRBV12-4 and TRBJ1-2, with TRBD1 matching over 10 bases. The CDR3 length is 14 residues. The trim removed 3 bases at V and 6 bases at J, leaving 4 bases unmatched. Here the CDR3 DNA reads TGTGCCAGCAGTTTCTGGACAGGGGGAAATGGCTACACCTTC. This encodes CASSFWTGGNGYTF.

The CDR3 nucleotides are TGTGCCACCAGTGGCCCCCGCGGAGATACGCAGTATTTT. This translates into CATSGPRGDTQYF. The rearrangement links TRBV24-1 to TRBJ2-3, with D unresolved. V lost 5 bases and J lost 5, with 10 bases in between. Germline loops: CDR1 KGHDR, CDR2 SFDVKD. The CDR3 has 13 residues.